This T cell receptor (beta chain) is drawn from a study of Ad26.COV2.S vaccination and SARS-CoV-2 variants. This sample's treatment: over 15 received Ad26.COV2.S at low or high dose, single or two shots; about 5 received placebo; per-sample allocation not given. The investigators took samples on day 63 after the first vaccine or placebo injection. Method: immunoSEQ multiplex PCR; TCRdb's copy keeps in-frame clones and lacks some. The table shows some 250,000 clones, with roughly 90% occurring only once. Germline V gene sequence: CDR1 GTSNPN, CDR2 SVGIG (reference sequence). V dropped 0 bases and J dropped 7; count of bases not matched to a gene: 5. CDR3 size: 13 residues.

This sample comprised peripheral blood, obtained in a trial of Ad26.COV2.S vaccine versus placebo. The genes are TRBV30 and TRBJ1-2; 7 positions agree with TRBD1. The TCR originated in a person between 18 and 65 years old who received the Ad26.COV2.S COVID-19 vaccine or a placebo. The CDR3 coding sequence is TGTGCCTGGAGTGTAGGGGGCAGGGGTGGCTACACCTTC. Protein product: CAWSVGGRGGYTF.